The next 16 T cell receptor beta chains were all read from a single sample in a study of blood T cell repertoires in COVID-19. Profiled with immunoSEQ multiplex PCR; TCRdb holds only in-frame clones, not every one. The data hold around 250,000 clones, with around 83% observed a single time. The specimen sequenced was peripheral blood. Source of these receptors: a woman aged 40 to 50 who had recovered from COVID-19.

The chain combines TRBV6-5 with TRBJ2-5, with D possibly TRBD2 on 5 matching bases. The germline gives CDR1 MNHEY, CDR2 SVGAGI. The CDR3 extends over 13 amino acids. V lost 5 bases to trimming and J lost 5 bases, with 12 bases between them. CDR3 in amino acids: CASSLGGRETQYF. CDR3 nucleotide sequence: TGTGCCAGCAGTCTAGGAGGCCGGGAGACCCAGTACTTC.

The chain recombines TRBV28 with TRBJ1-4; 9 nucleotides agree with TRBD1. J gave up 8 bases and V 5 bases, and 9 bases lay outside the gene matches. This CDR3 has 15 amino acids. CDR1 MDHEN and CDR2 SYDVKM come from the germline V gene. CDR3 DNA: TGTGCCAGCAGTCAAGGACAGGGGTCTAGGGAAAAACTGTTTTTT. Translation gives CASSQGQGSREKLFF.

CDR3 DNA: TGCAGTGGGGAGGACACAGATACGCAGTATTTT. Translating gives CSGEDTDTQYF. The chain recombines TRBV20-1 with TRBJ2-3; weak D call: TRBD2 (6 bases). The germline CDR1 and CDR2 sequences are DFQATT and SNEGSKA (reference sequence). The V end lost 7 bases, the J end lost 2 bases, and 7 bases lay between the germline ends. This CDR3 comprises 11 residues.

The CDR3 loop reads CASSSRTDPAYEQYF. CDR3 nucleotides: TGTGCCAGCAGCTCCAGGACAGACCCAGCCTACGAGCAGTACTTC. The chain combines TRBV5-4 with TRBJ2-7, with a weak D call TRBD1 (6 bases). Between the trimmed V and J ends, which lost 3 bases and 2 bases, there was a span of 15 bases. This CDR3 has 15 amino acids. Looked up from germline, CDR1 is SGHNT and CDR2 is YYREEE (reference sequence).

There are a few counts of this clone. DNA for the CDR3: TGTGCCAGCAGTGAGCCAGACCAAGAGACCCAGTACTTC. Translation: CASSEPDQETQYF. V usage is TRBV6-1 and J usage is TRBJ2-5; D is uncertain. The CDR3 is 13 amino acids. Germline V lookup: CDR1 MNHNS, CDR2 SASEGT. V was trimmed by 3 bases and J by 0 bases, leaving 5 bases between them.

This rearrangement joins TRBV19 to TRBJ1-6; 8 positions match TRBD1. V shed 5 bases, J shed 4 bases, and the junction held 7 bases outside the gene matches. The V gene's germline CDR1 is LNHDA and CDR2 SQIVND (reference sequence). This CDR3 spans 16 amino acids. The CDR3 here is CASSAWTGLYNSPLHF. The CDR3 coding sequence is TGTGCCAGTAGTGCCTGGACAGGGCTTTATAATTCACCCCTCCACTTT.

This chain links TRBV27 with TRBJ2-1, with 9 bases lining up with TRBD2. Losses at the gene ends were 4 bases for V and 0 bases for J; bases not matched to a gene: 4. The CDR3 extends over 16 amino acids. CDR1 and CDR2 from the germline V gene are MNHEY and SMNVEV (reference sequence). The CDR3 DNA is TGTGCCAGCAGTTCGCTAGCGGGGAGCTCCTACAATGAGCAGTTCTTC. Translation: CASSSLAGSSYNEQFF.

The genes are TRBV27 and TRBJ1-6; a weak D match, TRBD1 (6 bases). Germline V gene data show CDR1 as MNHEY and CDR2 as SMNVEV (reference sequence). The CDR3 runs to 13 residues. V was pared by 5 bases and J by 10 bases, with 12 bases between. The CDR3 region is CASSNRVGSPLHF. The CDR3 bases are TGTGCCAGCAGTAACAGGGTTGGGTCACCCCTCCACTTT.

V usage is TRBV5-1 and J usage is TRBJ1-6; D unresolved. Per germline, CDR1 SGHRS and CDR2 YFSETQ. CDR3 length equals 17 residues. V was shortened by 8 bases and J by 6 bases, with 24 bases between the two germline ends. The CDR3 loop reads CASREGVLLAGNSPLHF. The DNA of the CDR3 is TGCGCCAGTCGCGAGGGTGTTTTACTGGCGGGTAATTCACCCCTCCACTTT.

The chain has TRBV11-2 and TRBJ1-6; no reliable D call. CDR3 size: 14 residues. Germline CDR1 is SGHAT and CDR2 is FQNNGV. V was pared by 7 bases and J by 9 bases, with 16 bases between. The CDR3 reads CASTPFHHGSPLHF. For the CDR3, the DNA is TGTGCCAGCACCCCATTCCACCACGGTTCACCCCTCCACTTT.

The chain is built from TRBV19 and TRBJ2-3; perhaps TRBD2 as D (6 bases). V was trimmed by 6 bases and J by 2 bases, leaving 15 bases between them. Germline CDR1 is LNHDA and CDR2 is SQIVND (reference sequence). The CDR3 has 15 amino acids. CDR3 loop: CASRVTSSSTDTQYF. For the CDR3, the DNA is TGTGCCAGTAGGGTTACTAGCTCCTCCACAGATACGCAGTATTTT.

This chain links TRBV15 with TRBJ2-7, with a tentative D call TRBD1 (6 bases). Deletions cut 3 bases from V and 5 bases from J, with 14 bases between. Germline loops: CDR1 LNHNV, CDR2 YYDKDF (reference sequence). The CDR3 extends over 14 amino acids. The CDR3 region is CATSRSGVFNEQYF. The CDR3 nucleotides are TGTGCCACCAGCAGGTCAGGGGTGTTTAACGAGCAGTACTTC.

The chain carries TRBV5-1 and TRBJ2-3, with a possible D match to TRBD2 (5 bases). V was clipped by 6 bases and J by 0 bases, with 14 bases between them. Germline V gives CDR1 SGHRS, CDR2 YFSETQ. This CDR3 contains 15 residues. DNA of the CDR3: TGCGCCAGCAAGTACGCGGGCTTCAGCACAGATACGCAGTATTTT. Residues: CASKYAGFSTDTQYF.

The chain uses TRBV28 and TRBJ1-5, with D possibly TRBD1 on 5 matching bases. The CDR3 totals 13 residues. The germline V gene encodes CDR1 MDHEN and CDR2 SYDVKM. The V end was cut by 10 bases, the J end by 0 bases, with 10 bases between. DNA of the CDR3: TGTGCCATCGGGGGGTATAGCAATCAGCCCCAGCATTTT. It translates to CAIGGYSNQPQHF.

The chain links TRBV27 to TRBJ2-7, with TRBD1 matching over 12 bases. The V segment lost 9 bases and the J segment 3 bases; nucleotides outside the gene matches: 3. This CDR3 has 13 residues. The germline gives CDR1 MNHEY, CDR2 SMNVEV (reference sequence). Written as DNA, the CDR3 is TGTGCCAGTGGGACAGGGGGCGACTACGAGCAGTACTTC. Amino acids: CASGTGGDYEQYF.

This chain joins TRBV6-5 and TRBJ2-5; D remains unclear. Germline V gives CDR1 MNHEY, CDR2 SVGAGI. V lost 1 base and J 4 bases, leaving 7 bases between the germline ends. The CDR3 extends over 13 amino acids. For the CDR3, the DNA is TGTGCCAGCAGTTACTGGCCGGGAGAGACCCAGTACTTC. It specifies CASSYWPGETQYF.